These 28 T cell receptor beta chains share one sample of origin, sequenced in a study of shared clonotypes between healthy human individuals. Assay used: immunoSEQ multiplex PCR; TCRdb lists only in-frame clones, some missing. This table holds around 480,000 clones, approximately 79% found once. Material: PBMCs. The receptors here all came from a woman aged 40 to 49 in good health. Some clones in this sample may be carry-over from other donors' samples.

The CDR3 nucleotides are TGCAGCGTTGAGGGTACCTACGAGCAGTACTTC. Translating gives CSVEGTYEQYF. V gene TRBV29-1 combines with J gene TRBJ2-7; D not resolved. V was pared by 3 bases and J by 2 bases, with 5 bases between. The CDR3 length is 11 residues. The germline CDR1 and CDR2 sequences are SQVTM and ANQGSEA.

This sequence joins TRBV14 and TRBJ1-1; D ambiguous. This CDR3 region has 11 residues. CDR1 SGHDN and CDR2 FVKESK come from the germline V gene. V lost 6 bases and J lost 7, with 9 bases in between. CDR3 in DNA: TGTGCCAGCAGACTCGCATATGAAGCTTTCTTT. The encoded protein is CASRLAYEAFF.

The J gene is TRBJ1-5, the V gene TRBV2; perhaps TRBD1 as D (6 bases). The CDR3 runs to 14 residues. Trimming took 7 bases from V and 5 from J, leaving 15 bases between them. The germline gives CDR1 SNHLY, CDR2 FYNNEI. The CDR3 here is CASNQNRVDQPQHF. CDR3 in DNA: TGTGCCAGCAACCAAAACAGGGTGGATCAGCCCCAGCATTTT.

The chain couples TRBV6-6 to TRBJ2-7; tentatively, D is TRBD2 (5 bases). This CDR3 contains 14 residues. Germline V gene lookup returns CDR1 MNHNY and CDR2 SVGAGI (reference sequence). V gave up 0 bases and J gave up 2 bases, with 8 bases separating them. The CDR3 DNA follows: TGTGCCAGCAGTTACTCCCCCGGGGCCTACGAGCAGTACTTC. This encodes CASSYSPGAYEQYF.

The J gene is TRBJ1-4, the V gene TRBV15; D may be TRBD1 (6 bases). The CDR3 runs 15 residues. Trimming took 3 bases from V and 3 from J, leaving 11 bases between them. Germline V CDR1 and CDR2: LNHNV, YYDKDF (reference sequence). This chain's CDR3 is CATSRTGGANEKLFF. CDR3 nucleotides: TGTGCCACCAGCAGGACAGGAGGAGCTAATGAAAAACTGTTTTTT. Looking up the rest from reference TRBV15 and TRBJ1-4 gives the full variable domain: DAMVIQNPRYQVTQFGKPVTLSCSQTLNHNVMYWYQQKSSQAPKLLFHYYDKDFNNEADTPDNFQSRRPNTSFCFLDIRSPGLGDTAMYLCATSRTGGANEKLFFGSGTQLSVL.

In this sample, this clone turned up once. This chain joins TRBV7-2 and TRBJ2-5; D might be TRBD1 (6 bases). The assigned J gene may be wrong: the sequence end matches TRBJ2-7 better. Germline CDR1 reads SGHTA; CDR2 reads FQGNSA. The CDR3 consists of 15 residues. CDR3 nucleotide sequence: TGTGCCAGCAGTATCGCAACAGGGCCGTCCTACGAGCAGTACTTC. Protein: CASSIATGPSYEQYF.

The chain recombines TRBV21-1 with TRBJ2-7; the table assigns TRBD2, which was not confirmed against the DNA. TRBV21-1 is listed as a pseudogene. The length of the CDR3 is 16 residues. The DNA for the CDR3 is TGTGCCAGCAACGGACTAGCGGGAGTCTCCATATACGAGCAGTACTTC. It translates to CASNGLAGVSIYEQYF.

This clone has only one observation. The V gene is TRBV5-4, the J gene TRBJ2-7; no reliable D call. From germline, CDR1 is SGHNT and CDR2 YYREEE (reference sequence). The V end was cut by 0 bases, the J end by 3 bases, with 10 bases between. The CDR3 length is 14 residues. The CDR3 sequence is CASSLGSADYEQYF. For the CDR3, the DNA is TGTGCCAGCAGCTTGGGGTCGGCAGACTACGAGCAGTACTTC.

The chain couples TRBV4-2 to TRBJ2-1; D remains unclear. This CDR3 region has 14 residues. Germline values: CDR1 LGHNA, CDR2 YNFKEQ. The V gene lost 0 bases and the J gene lost 9 bases, with 12 bases spanning the gap. CDR3 nucleotide sequence: TGTGCCAGCAGCCAAGAGCGCAGAGTCGGTGAGCAGTTCTTC. Translating gives CASSQERRVGEQFF.

The CDR3 DNA is TGTGCCAGCAGTTTACCCCGGTCACCGTACGAGCAGTACTTC. Encoded protein: CASSLPRSPYEQYF. The rearrangement uses TRBV28 and TRBJ2-7; D gene unclear. The germline V gene encodes CDR1 MDHEN and CDR2 SYDVKM. The V gene lost 2 bases and the J gene lost 4 bases, with 12 bases spanning the gap. The CDR3 runs to 14 residues.

Turning to this clone: One end of the junction fails to match germline, which may point to a read error. The rearrangement uses TRBV10-3 and TRBJ1-1, with 8 bases that match TRBD1. Germline-derived CDR1 and CDR2 are ENHRY and SYGVKD. The CDR3 has 13 amino acids. The CDR3 is CASSGTGDTGAFF. CDR3 coding DNA: TGTGCCAGCAGTGGGACAGGTGACACAGGAGCTTTCTTT.

V usage is TRBV28 and J usage is TRBJ2-7, with D possibly being TRBD1 (5 bases). Trimming removed 4 bases at V and 5 bases at J, with 18 bases between. The CDR3 sequence is 15 residues long. Germline V gene data show CDR1 as MDHEN and CDR2 as SYDVKM. The DNA of the CDR3 is TGTGCCAGCAGTTCCCCTACCAGGGCATCCCACGAGCAGTACTTC. Protein: CASSSPTRASHEQYF.

This clone appeared a few times. CDR3 in amino acids: CAWSVAGNTEAFF. CDR3 coding DNA: TGTGCCTGGAGTGTAGCGGGGAACACTGAAGCTTTCTTT. V gene TRBV30 combines with J gene TRBJ1-1; D is undetermined. This CDR3 contains 13 residues. The germline gives CDR1 GTSNPN, CDR2 SVGIG (reference sequence). V was pared by 0 bases and J by 1 base, with 6 bases between.

The chain has TRBV7-2 and TRBJ1-5; D not certain. CDR1 is SGHTA and CDR2 is FQGNSA in the germline V gene. This CDR3 is 16 amino acids long. Trimming removed 4 bases at V and 3 bases at J, with 16 bases between. CDR3 protein: CASSSPDRAFNQPQHF. As DNA, the CDR3 is TGTGCCAGCAGCTCCCCGGATAGGGCTTTCAATCAGCCCCAGCATTTT.

The J gene is TRBJ2-4, the V gene TRBV5-1; 8 bases fit TRBD2. CDR1 is SGHRS, CDR2 YFSETQ, per germline. CDR3 length: 14 residues. Losses at the gene ends were 6 bases for V and 9 bases for J; bases not matched to a gene: 11. The CDR3 here is CASTPQLAAGIQYF. CDR3 in DNA: TGCGCCAGCACCCCCCAACTAGCGGCCGGCATTCAGTACTTC.

The chain has TRBV6-5 and TRBJ2-7; tentative D call: TRBD2 (5 bases). Trimming cost V 2 bases and J 0 bases, with 11 bases left between them. The germline V gene encodes CDR1 MNHEY and CDR2 SVGAGI. CDR3 size: 15 residues. The CDR3 nucleotides are TGTGCCAGCAGTTACATAAAAAGCGGCTCCTACGAGCAGTACTTC. Its protein product is CASSYIKSGSYEQYF.

This chain uses TRBV11-2 with TRBJ2-1; 7 nucleotides match TRBD1. Trimming at V came to 5 bases and at J to 3 bases, leaving 10 bases not matched to a gene. Germline assignment: CDR1 SGHAT and CDR2 FQNNGV. The CDR3 is 16 residues long. CDR3 sequence reads: CASSARQGLSYNEQFF. The CDR3 bases are TGTGCCAGCAGCGCCAGACAGGGATTGAGCTACAATGAGCAGTTCTTC.

V usage is TRBV7-2 and J usage is TRBJ1-1, with no clear D. This CDR3 contains 13 residues. The V gene's germline CDR1 is SGHTA and CDR2 FQGNSA. V was pared by 1 base and J by 1 base, with 4 bases between. CDR3 sequence reads: CASSLGRNTEAFF. DNA of the CDR3: TGTGCCAGCAGCTTAGGACGGAACACTGAAGCTTTCTTT.

The rearrangement uses TRBV19 and TRBJ1-5; 8 bases match TRBD1. CDR1 is LNHDA, CDR2 SQIVND, per germline (reference sequence). The junction had 10 bases not matched to a gene; V was cut back by 6 bases and J by 6 bases. The CDR3 covers 15 residues. The CDR3 spells CASSPGGQEGQPQHF. The CDR3 coding sequence is TGTGCCAGTAGCCCTGGGGGACAGGAGGGTCAGCCCCAGCATTTT. The full variable domain, with the rest looked up from reference TRBV19 and TRBJ1-5, is DGGITQSPKYLFRKEGQNVTLSCEQNLNHDAMYWYRQDPGQGLRLIYYSQIVNDFQKGDIAEGYSVSREKKESFPLTVTSAQKNPTAFYLCASSPGGQEGQPQHFGDGTRLSIL.

The rearrangement joins TRBV18 to TRBJ2-7; D might be TRBD1 or TRBD2, each matching 5 bases. Germline CDR1 reads KGHSH; CDR2 reads LQKENI. Trimming took 6 bases from V and 3 from J, leaving 12 bases between them. The CDR3 consists of 13 residues. This CDR3 reads CASSRDRNYEQYF. The CDR3 DNA follows: TGTGCCAGCTCCCGGGACCGGAACTACGAGCAGTACTTC.

V gene TRBV4-1 combines with J gene TRBJ2-3; TRBD2 aligns across 11 bases. Trimming at V came to 4 bases and at J to 2 bases, leaving 2 bases not matched to a gene. CDR1 is MGHRA and CDR2 is YSYEKL in the germline V gene. The CDR3 length is 15 residues. As DNA, the CDR3 is TGCGCCAGCAGCCCTAGCGGGAGGCCCACAGATACGCAGTATTTT. Its protein is CASSPSGRPTDTQYF.

The CDR3 bases are TGTGCCAGCAGTTTCCCAGGGGTCTCAGATACGCAGTATTTT. Protein product: CASSFPGVSDTQYF. The rearrangement joins TRBV28 to TRBJ2-3, with a weak D call TRBD1 (6 bases). CDR3 length equals 14 residues. The germline V gene has CDR1 MDHEN and CDR2 SYDVKM. The ends were cut back, 3 bases at V and 4 bases at J, with 11 bases in the middle.

This clone appeared a few times. V and J are TRBV9 and TRBJ2-7; D gene unclear. CDR3 length: 13 amino acids. Germline values: CDR1 SGDLS, CDR2 YYNGEE. V was pared by 0 bases and J by 0 bases, with 4 bases between. CDR3 residues: CASSVGSSYEQYF. In nucleotides, the CDR3 is TGTGCCAGCAGCGTAGGGAGCTCCTACGAGCAGTACTTC. Full variable domain (rest looked up from reference TRBV9 and TRBJ2-7): DSGVTQTPKHLITATGQRVTLRCSPRSGDLSVYWYQQSLDQGLQFLIQYYNGEERAKGNILERFSAQQFPDLHSELNLSSLELGDSALYFCASSVGSSYEQYFGPGTRLTVT.

This clone has a handful of counts. V is TRBV7-2 and J is TRBJ2-5, with D possibly TRBD2 on 5 matching bases. Germline loops: CDR1 SGHTA, CDR2 FQGNSA. V was clipped by 3 bases and J by 5 bases, with 16 bases between them. The CDR3 is made up of 15 amino acids. CDR3 sequence: CASSFPGGFKETQYF. In DNA form, the CDR3 reads TGTGCCAGCAGCTTCCCCGGAGGTTTTAAGGAGACCCAGTACTTC.

J is TRBJ2-7 and V is TRBV5-1; 12 nucleotides match TRBD1. Losses at the gene ends were 2 bases for V and 2 bases for J; bases not matched to a gene: 2. The CDR3 loop spans 15 amino acids. The V gene's germline CDR1 is SGHRS and CDR2 YFSETQ. The CDR3 protein is CASSLGTGGPYEQYF. DNA of the CDR3: TGCGCCAGCAGCTTAGGGACAGGGGGCCCCTACGAGCAGTACTTC. The whole variable domain, filled in from reference TRBV5-1 and TRBJ2-7, reads KAGVTQTPRYLIKTRGQQVTLSCSPISGHRSVSWYQQTPGQGLQFLFEYFSETQRNKGNFPGRFSGRQFSNSRSEMNVSTLELGDSALYLCASSLGTGGPYEQYFGPGTRLTVT.

This clone was found a few times. Other DNA sequences of this sample code for an identical CDR3. V gene TRBV29-1 combines with J gene TRBJ1-1; D not certain. The V end was cut by 4 bases, the J end by 0 bases, with 9 bases between. CDR1 and CDR2 from the germline V gene are SQVTM and ANQGSEA. There are 13 residues in the CDR3. This CDR3 is CSVGGQLNTEAFF. The CDR3 region has the DNA TGCAGCGTTGGAGGGCAGTTGAACACTGAAGCTTTCTTT.

This clone occurred a few times. V gene TRBV10-3 combines with J gene TRBJ2-1; 11 bases line up with TRBD2. With 9 bases clipped from V and 0 bases from J, the junction kept 1 base outside the gene matches. The germline gives CDR1 ENHRY, CDR2 SYGVKD. CDR3 length equals 14 residues. CDR3 sequence reads: CAIGTSGSYNEQFF. The CDR3 DNA is TGTGCCATTGGGACTAGCGGCTCCTACAATGAGCAGTTCTTC.

The rearrangement joins TRBV2 to TRBJ2-2; D is ambiguous. Germline assignment: CDR1 SNHLY and CDR2 FYNNEI. This CDR3 region has 14 residues. The germline V and J ends were trimmed by 8 bases and 6 bases, with 16 bases remaining between them. The CDR3 DNA reads TGTGCCAGCGTTAGGACCCCAACCGCCGGGGAGCTGTTTTTT. Translation gives CASVRTPTAGELFF.